This TCR beta chain appears in the sequencing data of a study of cytotoxic CD8 clonotypes in ibrutinib-treated CLL. The protocol was immunoSEQ multiplex PCR, while the TCRdb copy is restricted to in-frame clones and leaves out a portion. The sample carries about 25,000 clones, 75% to 85% recorded once. The germline V gene encodes CDR1 WSHSY and CDR2 SAAADI. Germline trimming cut 8 bases from V and 0 bases from J; bases unmatched to any gene: 5. This CDR3 contains 16 residues. This TCR came from a human donor with chronic lymphocytic leukemia. V is TRBV10-2 and J is TRBJ2-6; TRBD1 matches 9 bases. The input for sequencing was PBMCs, taken after 24 months of ibrutinib treatment. CDR3 bases: TGCGCCAGCCGGGACAGGGAGCTCTCTGGGGCCAACGTCCTGACTTTC. It yields the protein CASRDRELSGANVLTF.